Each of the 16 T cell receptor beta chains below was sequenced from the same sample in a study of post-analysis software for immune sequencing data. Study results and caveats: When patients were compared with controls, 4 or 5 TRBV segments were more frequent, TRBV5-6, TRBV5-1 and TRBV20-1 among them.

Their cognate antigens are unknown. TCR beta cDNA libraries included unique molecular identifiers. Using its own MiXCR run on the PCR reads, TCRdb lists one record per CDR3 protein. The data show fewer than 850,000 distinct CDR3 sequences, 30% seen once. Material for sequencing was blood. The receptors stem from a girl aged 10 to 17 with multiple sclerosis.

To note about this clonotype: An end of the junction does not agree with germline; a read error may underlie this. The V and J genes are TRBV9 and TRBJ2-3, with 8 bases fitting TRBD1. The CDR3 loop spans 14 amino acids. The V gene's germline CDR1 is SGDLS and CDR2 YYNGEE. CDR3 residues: CASSFGQGPDTRYF. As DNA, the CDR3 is TGTGCCAGCAGCTTCGGACAGGGTCCAGATACGCGGTATTTT.

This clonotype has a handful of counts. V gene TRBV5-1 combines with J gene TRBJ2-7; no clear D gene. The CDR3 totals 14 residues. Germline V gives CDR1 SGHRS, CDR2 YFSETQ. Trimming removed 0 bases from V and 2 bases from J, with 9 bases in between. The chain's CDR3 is CASSLVNKAYEQYF. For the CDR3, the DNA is TGCGCCAGCAGCTTGGTTAATAAAGCCTACGAGCAGTACTTC.

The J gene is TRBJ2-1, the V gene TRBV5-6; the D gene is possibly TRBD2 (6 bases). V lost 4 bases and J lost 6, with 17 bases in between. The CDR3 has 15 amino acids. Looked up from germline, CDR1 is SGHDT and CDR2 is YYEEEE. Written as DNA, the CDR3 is TGTGCCAGCAGCACTGGGGGGTTAGGGCCCAATGAGCAGTTCTTC. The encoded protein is CASSTGGLGPNEQFF.

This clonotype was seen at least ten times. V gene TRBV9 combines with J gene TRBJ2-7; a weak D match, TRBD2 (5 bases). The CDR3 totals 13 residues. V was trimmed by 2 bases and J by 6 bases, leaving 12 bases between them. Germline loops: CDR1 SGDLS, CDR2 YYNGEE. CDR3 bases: TGTGCCAGCAGCGTCGAGGGCCTCCCCGAGCAGTACTTC. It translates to CASSVEGLPEQYF. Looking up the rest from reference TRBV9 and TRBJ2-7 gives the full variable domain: DSGVTQTPKHLITATGQRVTLRCSPRSGDLSVYWYQQSLDQGLQFLIQYYNGEERAKGNILERFSAQQFPDLHSELNLSSLELGDSALYFCASSVEGLPEQYFGPGTRLTVT.

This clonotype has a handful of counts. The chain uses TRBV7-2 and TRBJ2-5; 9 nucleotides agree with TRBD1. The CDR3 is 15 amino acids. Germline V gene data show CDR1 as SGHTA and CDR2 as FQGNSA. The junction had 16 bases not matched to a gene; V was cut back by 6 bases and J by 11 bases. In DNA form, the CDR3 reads TGTGCCAGCAGGACCGGGACAGGGTATTACAATGAGCAGTACTTC. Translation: CASRTGTGYYNEQYF.

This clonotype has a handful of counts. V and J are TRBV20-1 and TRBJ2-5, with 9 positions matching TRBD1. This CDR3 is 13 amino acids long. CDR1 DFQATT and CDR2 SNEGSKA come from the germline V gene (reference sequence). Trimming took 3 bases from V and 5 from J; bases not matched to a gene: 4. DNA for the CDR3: TGCAGTGCTAGGGGGACAGGGACGGAGACCCAGTACTTC. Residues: CSARGTGTETQYF.

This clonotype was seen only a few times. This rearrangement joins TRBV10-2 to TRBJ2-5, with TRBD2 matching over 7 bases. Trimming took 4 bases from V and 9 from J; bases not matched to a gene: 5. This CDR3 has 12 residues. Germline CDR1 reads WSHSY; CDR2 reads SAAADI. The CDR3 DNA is TGCGCCAGCAGTGTTGATCGGGGGGCCCAGTACTTC. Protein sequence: CASSVDRGAQYF.

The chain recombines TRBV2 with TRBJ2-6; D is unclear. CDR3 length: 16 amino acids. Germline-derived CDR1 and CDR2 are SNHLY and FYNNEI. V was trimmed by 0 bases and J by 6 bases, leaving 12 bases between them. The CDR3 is CASSEAGPPEANVLTF. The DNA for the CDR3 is TGTGCCAGCAGTGAAGCGGGCCCCCCTGAGGCCAACGTCCTGACTTTC.

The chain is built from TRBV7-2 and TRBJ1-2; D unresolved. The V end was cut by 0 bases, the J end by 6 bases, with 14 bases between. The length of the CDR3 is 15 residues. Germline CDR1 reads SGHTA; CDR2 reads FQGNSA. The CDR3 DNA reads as TGTGCCAGCAGCTTAGCCACAGCATCCCCTCATGGCTACACCTTC. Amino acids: CASSLATASPHGYTF.

The CDR3 coding sequence is TGTGCCAGCAGCCAAGAAACTGGGGGGGGGGAGACCCAGTACTTC. This sequence encodes CASSQETGGGETQYF. The V call is TRBV3-1, the J call TRBJ2-5; TRBD2 matches 7 bases. Trimming cost V 0 bases and J 5 bases; bases outside gene matches: 6. The CDR3 has 15 residues. Germline assignment: CDR1 LGHDT and CDR2 YNNKEL (reference sequence).

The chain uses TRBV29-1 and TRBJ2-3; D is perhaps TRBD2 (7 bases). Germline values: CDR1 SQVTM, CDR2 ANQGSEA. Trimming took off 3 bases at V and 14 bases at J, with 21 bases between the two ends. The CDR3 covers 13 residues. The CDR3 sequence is CSVDWGGPISLYF. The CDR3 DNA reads TGCAGCGTTGATTGGGGGGGCCCGATTAGTCTGTATTTT.

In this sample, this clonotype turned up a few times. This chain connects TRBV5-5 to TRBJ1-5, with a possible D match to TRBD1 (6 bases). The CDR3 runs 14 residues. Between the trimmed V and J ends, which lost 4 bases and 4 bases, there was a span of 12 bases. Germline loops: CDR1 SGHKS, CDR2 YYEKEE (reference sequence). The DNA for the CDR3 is TGTGCCAGCAGCCCTGGGACACTAAATCAGCCCCAGCATTTT. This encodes CASSPGTLNQPQHF.

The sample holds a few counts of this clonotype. For the CDR3, the DNA is TGTGCCAGCAGCCAGGACTACCGCTCGGGCGAGCAGTACTTC. It yields the protein CASSQDYRSGEQYF. V gene TRBV7-2 combines with J gene TRBJ2-7, with D perhaps matching TRBD2 (6 bases). Looked up from germline, CDR1 is SGHTA and CDR2 is FQGNSA. The length of the CDR3 is 14 residues. Trimming took off 5 bases at V and 6 bases at J, with 17 bases between the two ends. The full variable domain, in which reference TRBV7-2 and TRBJ2-7 provide the parts outside the CDR3, is GAGVSQSPSNKVTEKGKDVELRCDPISGHTALYWYRQSLGQGLEFLIYFQGNSAPDKSGLPSDRFSAERTGGSVSTLTIQRTQQEDSAVYLCASSQDYRSGEQYFGPGTRLTVT.

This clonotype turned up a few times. This CDR3 reads CSAGLAGHYEQYF. The CDR3 DNA follows: TGCAGTGCTGGACTAGCGGGTCACTACGAGCAGTACTTC. The V and J genes are TRBV20-1 and TRBJ2-7; TRBD2 matches at 11 bases. Germline CDR1 and CDR2: DFQATT and SNEGSKA (reference sequence). CDR3 size: 13 residues. Trimming at V came to 5 bases and at J to 3 bases, leaving 3 bases not matched to a gene.

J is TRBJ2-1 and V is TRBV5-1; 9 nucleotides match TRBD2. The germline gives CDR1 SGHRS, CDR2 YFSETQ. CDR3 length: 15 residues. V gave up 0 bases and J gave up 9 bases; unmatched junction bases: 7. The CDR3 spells CASSLAGGRASEQFF. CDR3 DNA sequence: TGCGCCAGCAGCTTGGCGGGCGGGAGGGCCAGTGAGCAGTTCTTC.

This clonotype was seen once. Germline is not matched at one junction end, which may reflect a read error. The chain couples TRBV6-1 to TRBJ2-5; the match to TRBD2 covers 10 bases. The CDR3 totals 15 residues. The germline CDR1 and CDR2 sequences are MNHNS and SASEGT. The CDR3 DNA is TGTACCAGCTCTGTATGGACTAGCGGACAAGAGACCCAGTACTTC. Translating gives CTSSVWTSGQETQYF.